These 5 T cell receptor beta chains were all obtained from the same sample, sequenced in a study of blood T cell repertoires in COVID-19. Measured with immunoSEQ multiplex PCR; TCRdb has only the in-frame clones, and not every one. In the table there are nearly 110,000 clones, roughly 80% of which are singletons. The source material was peripheral blood. The receptors shown here come from a woman aged 55-70 years with acute or convalescent COVID-19.

The V gene is TRBV30, the J gene TRBJ2-5; 12 bases agree with TRBD2. CDR1 GTSNPN and CDR2 SVGIG come from the germline V gene (reference sequence). V gave up 2 bases and J gave up 5 bases; unmatched junction bases: 12. This CDR3 is 17 amino acids long. CDR3 in amino acids: CAWSPLGLAGWGETQYF. The CDR3, as DNA: TGTGCCTGGAGTCCCCTTGGACTAGCGGGATGGGGGGAGACCCAGTACTTC.

The chain recombines TRBV29-1 with TRBJ1-4; TRBD1 agrees at 8 bases. The V gene's germline CDR1 is SQVTM and CDR2 ANQGSEA. After removal of 6 bases from V and 0 bases from J, the junction contained 12 bases not matched to a gene. This CDR3 has 17 residues. CDR3 coding DNA: TGCAGCGTCGCGACAGGGGCAGGAACTGCAACTAATGAAAAACTGTTTTTT. This codes for CSVATGAGTATNEKLFF.

The chain has TRBV5-1 and TRBJ2-5; D is perhaps TRBD1 (5 bases). From germline, CDR1 is SGHRS and CDR2 YFSETQ. The CDR3 length is 14 residues. V lost 4 bases, J lost 2 bases, and 12 bases lay in between. The CDR3 is CASSPAGFQETQYF. Here the CDR3 DNA reads TGCGCCAGCAGCCCCGCAGGGTTTCAAGAGACCCAGTACTTC.

The V call is TRBV5-1, the J call TRBJ2-5, with TRBD1 identical over 8 bases. The CDR3 runs 15 residues. J was trimmed by 5 bases and V by 1 base; bases with no gene match: 7. Germline-derived CDR1 and CDR2 are SGHRS and YFSETQ. For the CDR3, the DNA is TGCGCCAGCAGCTTGCAGACAGGGGATGGGGAGACCCAGTACTTC. Its translation is CASSLQTGDGETQYF.

As regards this clone: Its ends do not fully match the called genes, so a read error is possible. V and J are TRBV27 and TRBJ2-2; a weak D match, TRBD2 (5 bases). Germline CDR1 reads MNHEY; CDR2 reads SMNVEV (reference sequence). The CDR3 runs to 14 residues. CDR3 coding DNA: TGTGCCAGCACGTTGCCGGGGAGTGAACGGGGAGCTGTTTTT. Encoded protein: CASTLPGSERGAVF.